A selection of T cell receptor beta chains follows, all from one sample in a study of blood T cells in healthy people across ages. Using its own MiXCR run on the 5' RACE reads, TCRdb lists one record per CDR3 protein. The table includes around 1.1 million distinct CDR3 sequences, approximately 38% detected once. Sequencing used blood. Receptors were obtained from a man in his late teens or twenties in good health. CDR3s include the opening cysteine and the closing phenylalanine or tryptophan. D genes are given only for firm matches. A clone size is listed for some rows: how often the clone was seen (once, few, many), or a class if it is expanded.

len	d_gene	j_gene	v_gene	abundance	CDR3aa	CDR3nt
14	.	TRBJ2-3	TRBV29-1	.	CSVGFASSTDTQYF	TGCAGCGTGGGGTTTGCCTCTAGCACAGATACGCAGTATTTT
15	.	TRBJ2-1	TRBV7-9	.	CASTSETELENEQFF	TGTGCCAGCACTTCAGAGACAGAGTTGGAAAATGAGCAGTTCTTC
15	.	TRBJ2-1	TRBV12-3/TRBV12-4	few	CASTPPGVSYNEQFF	TGTGCCAGCACCCCTCCGGGAGTCTCCTACAATGAGCAGTTCTTC
15	.	TRBJ2-4	TRBV7-9	few	CASSLGAQGGNIQYF	TGTGCCAGCAGCTTAGGGGCGCAGGGTGGAAACATTCAGTACTTC
11	.	TRBJ2-1	TRBV7-2	few	CASSRTDEQFF	TGTGCCAGCAGCCGAACGGATGAGCAGTTCTTC
14	.	TRBJ2-5	TRBV2	.	CASQFGQSVETQYF	TGTGCCAGCCAGTTCGGACAGTCCGTAGAGACCCAGTACTTC
15	.	TRBJ1-1	TRBV7-2	.	CASSSGGNINTEAFF	TGTGCCAGCAGCTCCGGGGGGAACATAAACACTGAAGCTTTCTTT
15	TRBD1	TRBJ2-5	TRBV29-1	few	CSVGERGQGQETQYF	TGCAGCGTTGGAGAAAGGGGACAGGGTCAAGAGACCCAGTACTTC
16	.	TRBJ2-5	TRBV6-1	.	CASSEAFPGQQETQYF	TGTGCCAGCAGTGAAGCGTTTCCCGGACAGCAAGAGACCCAGTACTTC
18	TRBD1	TRBJ1-4	TRBV4-2	.	CASSLRDRGRSANEKLFF	TGTGCCAGCAGCCTCCGAGACAGGGGACGTAGTGCTAATGAAAAACTGTTTTTT
16	.	TRBJ2-6	TRBV10-3	.	CAISEALNSGANVLTF	TGTGCCATCAGTGAGGCTTTGAACTCTGGGGCCAACGTCCTGACTTTC